The clone carrying this T cell receptor beta chain was counted many times. The data are from a study of T cells in Graves' hyperthyroidism and ophthalmopathy. The V and J ends lost 5 bases and 5 bases respectively, with 11 bases between them. CDR1 and CDR2 from the germline V gene are SGHRS and YFSETQ. This CDR3 contains 12 residues. Amplified regions were TCR beta CDR3 sequences from RNA transcripts. HTBI primers drove first-round RT-PCR of the TCR CDR3. TCRdb re-called the multiplex PCR reads with MiXCR, one entry per CDR3 protein. The sample lists a few hundred thousand distinct CDR3 sequences; roughly an eighth were seen once.

The rearrangement links TRBV5-1 to TRBJ2-7; D is tentatively TRBD1 or TRBD2 (5 bases each). The TCR originated in a woman younger than 30 with Graves' hyperthyroidism. The sample consisted of blood. The DNA for the CDR3 is TGCGCCAGCAGTCTGAGGGGCGACGAGCAGTACTTC. Translating it yields CASSLRGDEQYF.